This T cell receptor (beta chain) was recorded in a study of response to subunit inactivated influenza vaccine. The V end was cut by 0 bases, the J end by 6 bases, with 21 bases between. The CDR3 has 16 residues. Germline V gene sequence: CDR1 DFQATT, CDR2 SNEGSKA (reference sequence). TCRdb itself ran the RT-PCR reads through MiXCR, one entry per CDR3 protein. The profile shows 400,000 to 650,000 distinct CDR3 sequences, approximately 7.8% of them singletons. This clonotype was seen more than once but under ten times. This specimen was PBMCs from blood, taken around 2 years after vaccination. The receptor comes from a man aged 45 to 70 who received an inactivated influenza vaccine. The chain employs TRBV20-1 and TRBJ2-7, with TRBD2 as a possible D gene (5 bases). CDR3 in amino acids: CSARDSSGNIRVEQYF. Written as DNA, the CDR3 is TGCAGTGCTAGAGATTCCAGCGGAAATATTAGGGTCGAGCAGTACTTC.